A single sample is the source of the 2 T cell receptor beta chains below, sequenced in a study of blood T cell repertoires in COVID-19 (dated by TCRdb to 2018 to 2021). Libraries were prepared through the immunoSEQ multiplex PCR assay. Here the immuneACCESS table is served through TCRdb, limited to in-frame sequences with V and J called. Missing clones are a known gap in these copies; in checked studies unresolved V genes cover under half, and the rest lacks a known reason. The sample yields around 110,000 clones; 71% were counted once. Around 0.92% of the sample is taken by the ten largest. Sequencing used peripheral blood. Receptor source: a human donor with acute or convalescent COVID-19. The donor label of this sample is uncertain.

The chain's CDR3 is CAIGERGGRDTQYF. CDR3 bases: TGTGCCATCGGAGAGCGGGGGGGCCGGGATACGCAGTATTTT. V gene TRBV10-3 combines with J gene TRBJ2-3; 10 positions match TRBD2. The CDR3 loop spans 14 amino acids. Germline loops: CDR1 ENHRY, CDR2 SYGVKD. V lost 8 bases, J lost 6 bases, and 8 bases stayed unmatched.

This chain connects TRBV7-2 to TRBJ1-1; 7 bases fit TRBD1. In germline, CDR1 is SGHTA, CDR2 FQGNSA. The CDR3 is 17 amino acids. J gave up 9 bases and V 5 bases, and 21 bases lay outside the gene matches. CDR3 loop: CASSTSALGQLIKKAFF. The CDR3 region has the DNA TGTGCCAGCAGCACTAGTGCCTTGGGACAGCTCATTAAAAAAGCTTTCTTT.